The T cell receptor beta chain under discussion was sequenced for a study of CD8 T cells in ankylosing spondylitis. Per the germline V gene, CDR1 is DFQATT and CDR2 is SNEGSKA (reference sequence). Trimming removed 0 bases at V and 7 bases at J, with 13 bases between. The CDR3 has 14 residues. By quantitative 5'-RACE with molecular barcodes, the TCR beta libraries were made. TCRdb reanalysed the 5' RACE reads using MiXCR and keeps one entry per CDR3 protein. The repertoire holds roughly 250,000 distinct CDR3 sequences, with 7.5% to 9% as singletons. The table lists this clonotype with many counts. This TCR was recovered from a male donor with ankylosing spondylitis or in good health (not recorded which). The sequencing input was blood, either unsorted or a sorted T cell fraction (not recorded which). The gene calls are TRBV20-1 and TRBJ2-1; D gene ambiguous. The CDR3 DNA sequence: TGCAGTGCTAGAGATGCACCCAGGAGTAATGAGCAGTTCTTC. It is translated as CSARDAPRSNEQFF.